This T cell receptor beta chain is from a study of early T cells in non-severe SARS-CoV-2 infection. Study background: Sequencing of unsorted whole blood was done on bulk RNA, leaving chains unpaired. Broader study findings: VDJdb matching skewed toward anti-spike CD8 responses, missing private and CD4 specificities.

In its sample, this clonotype was seen a few times. Antigen specificity is unknown. Attached unique molecular identifiers marked individual cDNA molecules. TCRdb analysed the 5' RACE reads with MiXCR anew, one entry per CDR3 protein. Found here are roughly 75,000 distinct CDR3 sequences, roughly 12% of them singletons; the top ten hold roughly 3.2%. The TCR was taken from an adult who was a healthcare worker with PCR-confirmed SARS-CoV-2 infection or an uninfected control (not recorded which). Specimen: whole blood.

The CDR3 nucleotides are TGTGCCAGCAGTTTATGGGGGAGCCAGGGCACAGATACGCAGTATTTT. The encoded protein is CASSLWGSQGTDTQYF. The chain has TRBV28 and TRBJ2-3; D is perhaps TRBD2 (5 bases). The CDR3 runs 16 residues. V gave up 0 bases and J gave up 1 base, with 11 bases separating them. Looked up from germline, CDR1 is MDHEN and CDR2 is SYDVKM.